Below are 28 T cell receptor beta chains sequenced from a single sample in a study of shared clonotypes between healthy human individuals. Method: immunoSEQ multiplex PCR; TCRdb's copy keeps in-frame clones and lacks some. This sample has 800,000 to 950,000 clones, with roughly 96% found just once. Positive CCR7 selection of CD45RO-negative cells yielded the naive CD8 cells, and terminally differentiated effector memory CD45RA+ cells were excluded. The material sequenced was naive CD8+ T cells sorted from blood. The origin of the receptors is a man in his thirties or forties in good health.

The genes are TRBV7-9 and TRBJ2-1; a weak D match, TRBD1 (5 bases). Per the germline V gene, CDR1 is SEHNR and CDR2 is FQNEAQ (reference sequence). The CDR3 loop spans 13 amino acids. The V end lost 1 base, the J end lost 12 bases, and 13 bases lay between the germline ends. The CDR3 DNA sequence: TGTGCCAGCAGCTTAGGGGGCTATATTGGGCAGTTCTTC. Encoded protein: CASSLGGYIGQFF. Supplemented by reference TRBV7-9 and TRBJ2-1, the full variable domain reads DTGVSQNPRHKITKRGQNVTFRCDPISEHNRLYWYRQTLGQGPEFLTYFQNEAQLEKSRLLSDRFSAERPKGSFSTLEIQRTEQGDSAMYLCASSLGGYIGQFFGPGTRLTVL.

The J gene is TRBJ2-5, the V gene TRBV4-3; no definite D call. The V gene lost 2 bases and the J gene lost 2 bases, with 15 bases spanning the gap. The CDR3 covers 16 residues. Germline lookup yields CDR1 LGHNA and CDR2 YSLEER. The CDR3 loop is CASSQWKGPDQETQYF. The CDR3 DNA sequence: TGCGCCAGCAGCCAATGGAAAGGACCCGATCAAGAGACCCAGTACTTC.

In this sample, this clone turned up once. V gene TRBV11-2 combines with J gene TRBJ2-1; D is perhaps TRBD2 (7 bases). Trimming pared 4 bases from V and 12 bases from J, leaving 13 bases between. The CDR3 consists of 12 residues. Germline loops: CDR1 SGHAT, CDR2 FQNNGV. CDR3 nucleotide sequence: TGTGCCAGCAGCTACTACAGGGAGGGGCAGTTCTTC. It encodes CASSYYREGQFF.

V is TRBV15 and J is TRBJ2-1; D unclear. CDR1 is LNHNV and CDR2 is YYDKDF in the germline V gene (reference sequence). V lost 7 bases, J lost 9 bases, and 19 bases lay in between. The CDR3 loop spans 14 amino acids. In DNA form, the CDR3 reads TGTGCCACCACCACGACTCCCTCGATGGGTGAGCAGTTCTTC. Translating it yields CATTTTPSMGEQFF.

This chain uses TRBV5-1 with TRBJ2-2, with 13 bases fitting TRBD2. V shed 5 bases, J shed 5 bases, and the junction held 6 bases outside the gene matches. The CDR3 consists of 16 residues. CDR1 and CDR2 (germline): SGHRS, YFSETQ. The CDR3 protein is CASRGLAGPGTGELFF. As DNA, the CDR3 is TGCGCCAGCAGGGGACTAGCGGGACCGGGGACCGGGGAGCTGTTTTTT.

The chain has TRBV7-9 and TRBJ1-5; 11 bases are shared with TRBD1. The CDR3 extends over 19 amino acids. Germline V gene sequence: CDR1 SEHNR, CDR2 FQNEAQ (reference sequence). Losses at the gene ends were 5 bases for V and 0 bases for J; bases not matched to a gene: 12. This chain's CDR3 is CASSAGQGVREYSNQPQHF. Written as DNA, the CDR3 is TGTGCCAGCAGCGCGGGACAGGGGGTAAGAGAATATAGCAATCAGCCCCAGCATTTT. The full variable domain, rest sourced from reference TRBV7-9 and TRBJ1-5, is DTGVSQNPRHKITKRGQNVTFRCDPISEHNRLYWYRQTLGQGPEFLTYFQNEAQLEKSRLLSDRFSAERPKGSFSTLEIQRTEQGDSAMYLCASSAGQGVREYSNQPQHFGDGTRLSIL.

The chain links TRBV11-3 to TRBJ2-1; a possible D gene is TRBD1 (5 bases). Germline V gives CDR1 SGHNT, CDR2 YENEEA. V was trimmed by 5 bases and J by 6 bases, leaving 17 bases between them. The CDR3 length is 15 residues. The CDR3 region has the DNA TGTGCCAGCAGCGCCCACAGGTTAGGTTTCAATGAGCAGTTCTTC. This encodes CASSAHRLGFNEQFF.

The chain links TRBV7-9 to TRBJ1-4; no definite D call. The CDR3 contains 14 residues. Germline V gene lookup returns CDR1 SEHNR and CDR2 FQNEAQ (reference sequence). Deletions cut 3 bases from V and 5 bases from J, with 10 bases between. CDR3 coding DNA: TGTGCCAGCAGCTTTATGGCAGAAAATGAAAAACTGTTTTTT. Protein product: CASSFMAENEKLFF.

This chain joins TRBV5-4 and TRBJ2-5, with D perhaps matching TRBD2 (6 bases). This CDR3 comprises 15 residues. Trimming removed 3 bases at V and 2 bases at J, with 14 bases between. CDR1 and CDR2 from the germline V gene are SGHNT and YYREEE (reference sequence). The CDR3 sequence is CASSWDGGEQETQYF. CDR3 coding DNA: TGTGCCAGCAGCTGGGATGGAGGGGAACAAGAGACCCAGTACTTC.

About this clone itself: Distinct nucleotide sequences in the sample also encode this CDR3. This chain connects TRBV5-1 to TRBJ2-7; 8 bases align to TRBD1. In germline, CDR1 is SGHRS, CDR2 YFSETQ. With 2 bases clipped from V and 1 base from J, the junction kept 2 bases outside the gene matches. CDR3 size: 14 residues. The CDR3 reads CASSFGTGSYEQYF. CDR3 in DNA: TGCGCCAGCAGCTTCGGGACAGGTTCCTACGAGCAGTACTTC.

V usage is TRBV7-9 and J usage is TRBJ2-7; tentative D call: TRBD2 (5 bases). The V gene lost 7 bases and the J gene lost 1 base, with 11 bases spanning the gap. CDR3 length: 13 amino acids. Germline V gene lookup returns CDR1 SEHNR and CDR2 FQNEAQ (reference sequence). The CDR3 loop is CASNPDSSYEQYF. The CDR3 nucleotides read TGTGCCAGCAACCCGGACTCTTCCTACGAGCAGTACTTC.

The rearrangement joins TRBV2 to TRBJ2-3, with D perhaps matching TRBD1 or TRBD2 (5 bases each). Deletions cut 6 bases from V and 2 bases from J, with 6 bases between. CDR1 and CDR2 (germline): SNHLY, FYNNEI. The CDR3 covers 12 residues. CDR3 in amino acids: CASRGDTDTQYF. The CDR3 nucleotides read TGTGCCAGCAGGGGGGACACAGATACGCAGTATTTT.

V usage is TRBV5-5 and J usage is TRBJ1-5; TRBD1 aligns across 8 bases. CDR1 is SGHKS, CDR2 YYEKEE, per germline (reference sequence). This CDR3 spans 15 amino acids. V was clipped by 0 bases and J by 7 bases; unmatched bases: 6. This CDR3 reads CASSLESGGRQPQHF. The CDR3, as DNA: TGTGCCAGCAGCTTGGAGTCAGGGGGCCGGCAGCCCCAGCATTTT.

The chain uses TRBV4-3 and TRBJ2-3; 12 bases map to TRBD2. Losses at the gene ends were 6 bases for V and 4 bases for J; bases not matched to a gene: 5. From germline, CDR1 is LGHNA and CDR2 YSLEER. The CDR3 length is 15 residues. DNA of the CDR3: TGCGCCAGCAGACGACTAGCGGGAGAGGCAGATACGCAGTATTTT. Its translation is CASRRLAGEADTQYF.

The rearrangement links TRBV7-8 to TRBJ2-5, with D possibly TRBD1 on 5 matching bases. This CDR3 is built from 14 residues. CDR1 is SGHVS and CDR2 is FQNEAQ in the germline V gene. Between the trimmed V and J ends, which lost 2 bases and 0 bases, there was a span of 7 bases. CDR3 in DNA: TGTGCCAGCAGCTTACCGACAGACCAAGAGACCCAGTACTTC. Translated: CASSLPTDQETQYF.

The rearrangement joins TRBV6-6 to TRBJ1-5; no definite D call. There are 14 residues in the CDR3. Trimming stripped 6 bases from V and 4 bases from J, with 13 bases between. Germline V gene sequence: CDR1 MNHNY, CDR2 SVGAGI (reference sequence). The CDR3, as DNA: TGTGCCAGCAGCCCCCTGGCTGGAAATCAGCCCCAGCATTTT. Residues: CASSPLAGNQPQHF.

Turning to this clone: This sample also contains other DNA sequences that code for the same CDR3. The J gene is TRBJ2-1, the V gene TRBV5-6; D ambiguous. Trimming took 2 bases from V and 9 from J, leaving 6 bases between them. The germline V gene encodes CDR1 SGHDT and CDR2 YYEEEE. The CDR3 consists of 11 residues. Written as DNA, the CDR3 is TGTGCCAGCAGCTTAGGCAGTGAGCAGTTCTTC. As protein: CASSLGSEQFF.

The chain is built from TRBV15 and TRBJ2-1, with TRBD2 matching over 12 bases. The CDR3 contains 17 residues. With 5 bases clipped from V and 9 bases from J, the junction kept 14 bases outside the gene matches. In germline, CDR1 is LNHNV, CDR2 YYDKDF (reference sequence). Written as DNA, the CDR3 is TGTGCCACCAGCGCGTCGCTTACTAGCGGGAGGATGGGTGAGCAGTTCTTC. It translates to CATSASLTSGRMGEQFF.

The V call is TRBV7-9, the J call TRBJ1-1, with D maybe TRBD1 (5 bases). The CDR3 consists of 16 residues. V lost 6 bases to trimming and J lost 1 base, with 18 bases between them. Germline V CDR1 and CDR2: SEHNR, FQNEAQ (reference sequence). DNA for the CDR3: TGTGCCAGCAGACAACCTCCCCAGGGTCGGAACACTGAAGCTTTCTTT. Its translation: CASRQPPQGRNTEAFF.

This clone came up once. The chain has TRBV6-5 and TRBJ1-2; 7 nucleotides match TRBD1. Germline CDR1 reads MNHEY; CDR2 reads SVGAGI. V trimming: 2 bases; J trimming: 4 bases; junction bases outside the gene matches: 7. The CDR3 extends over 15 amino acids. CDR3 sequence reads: CASSYQGQPFYGYTF. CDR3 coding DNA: TGTGCCAGCAGTTACCAGGGACAGCCCTTCTATGGCTACACCTTC.

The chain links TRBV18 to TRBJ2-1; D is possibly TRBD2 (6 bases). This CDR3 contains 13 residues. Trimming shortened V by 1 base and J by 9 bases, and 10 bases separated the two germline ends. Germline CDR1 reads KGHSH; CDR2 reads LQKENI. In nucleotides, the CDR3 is TGTGCCAGCTCACCACTACGGGGAGGTGAGCAGTTCTTC. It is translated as CASSPLRGGEQFF.

The CDR3 coding sequence is TGTGCCAGCAGCGGTGAGGTAGGGAACAATGAGCAGTTCTTC. Translated: CASSGEVGNNEQFF. The chain combines TRBV9 with TRBJ2-1; D gene uncertain. The CDR3 has 14 residues. Deletions cut 3 bases from V and 5 bases from J, with 12 bases between. CDR1 and CDR2 from the germline V gene are SGDLS and YYNGEE.

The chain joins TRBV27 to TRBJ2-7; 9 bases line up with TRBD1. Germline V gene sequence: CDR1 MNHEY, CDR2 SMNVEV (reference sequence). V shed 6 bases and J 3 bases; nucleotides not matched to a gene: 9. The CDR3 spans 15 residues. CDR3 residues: CASSLVGDRDYEQYF. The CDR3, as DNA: TGTGCCAGCAGCCTTGTTGGGGACAGGGACTACGAGCAGTACTTC.

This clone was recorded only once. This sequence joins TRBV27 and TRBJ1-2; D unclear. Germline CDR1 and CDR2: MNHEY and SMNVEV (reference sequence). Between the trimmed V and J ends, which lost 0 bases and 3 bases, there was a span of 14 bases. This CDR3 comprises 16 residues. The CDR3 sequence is CASSLSPRVQYYGYTF. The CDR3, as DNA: TGTGCCAGCAGTTTATCGCCGAGGGTTCAGTACTATGGCTACACCTTC.

This chain's CDR3 is CASSPRVSGSLGGETQYF. CDR3 DNA sequence: TGTGCCAGCAGCCCTAGAGTCAGCGGGAGCTTGGGGGGAGAGACCCAGTACTTC. This chain connects TRBV7-6 to TRBJ2-5, with 8 bases matching TRBD2. The ends lost 5 bases at V and 4 bases at J; junction bases unmatched: 18. The CDR3 loop spans 18 amino acids. Germline loops: CDR1 SGHVS, CDR2 FNYEAQ.

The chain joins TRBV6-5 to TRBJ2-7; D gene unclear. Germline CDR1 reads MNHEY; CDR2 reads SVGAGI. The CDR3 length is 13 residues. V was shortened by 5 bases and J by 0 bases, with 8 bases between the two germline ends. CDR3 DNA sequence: TGTGCCAGCAGTGCGAATCCCTCCTACGAGCAGTACTTC. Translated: CASSANPSYEQYF.

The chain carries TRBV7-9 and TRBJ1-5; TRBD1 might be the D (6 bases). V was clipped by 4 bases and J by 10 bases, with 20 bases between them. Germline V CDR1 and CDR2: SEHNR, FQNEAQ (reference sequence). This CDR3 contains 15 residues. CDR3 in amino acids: CASSSGTNPGDPQHF. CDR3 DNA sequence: TGTGCCAGCAGCTCAGGGACAAACCCTGGGGATCCCCAGCATTTT.

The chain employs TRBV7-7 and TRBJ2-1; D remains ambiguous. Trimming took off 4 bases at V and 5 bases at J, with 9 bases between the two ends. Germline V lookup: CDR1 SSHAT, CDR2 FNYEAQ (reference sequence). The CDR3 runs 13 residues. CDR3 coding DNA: TGTGCCAGCAGCTCCCTCAACCACAATGAGCAGTTCTTC. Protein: CASSSLNHNEQFF.